These 16 T cell receptor beta chains share one sample of origin, sequenced in a study of T cell responses to AZD1222 COVID-19 vaccine. This table comes from immunoSEQ multiplex PCR, and its TCRdb copy is limited to in-frame clones, with some not included. The table includes roughly 150,000 clones, approximately 89% detected once. The sequences come from peripheral blood, collected 28 days after the second AZD1222 dose. Source of these receptors: an adult who received the AZD1222 COVID-19 vaccine.

V usage is TRBV2 and J usage is TRBJ1-1; TRBD1 matches at 8 bases. The CDR3 contains 14 residues. Germline values: CDR1 SNHLY, CDR2 FYNNEI. V trimming: 9 bases; J trimming: 4 bases; junction bases outside the gene matches: 10. The CDR3: CASTTNTGGTEAFF. In DNA, the CDR3 is TGTGCCAGTACAACTAACACAGGGGGCACTGAAGCTTTCTTT. The variable domain in full, completed from reference TRBV2 and TRBJ1-1, reads EPEVTQTPSHQVTQMGQEVILRCVPISNHLYFYWYRQILGQKVEFLVSFYNNEISEKSEIFDDQFSVERPDGSNFTLKIRSTKLEDSAMYFCASTTNTGGTEAFFGQGTRLTVV.

The V call is TRBV9, the J call TRBJ2-5; no definite D call. CDR1 and CDR2 from the germline V gene are SGDLS and YYNGEE. V lost 2 bases, J lost 4 bases, and 9 bases lay in between. This CDR3 has 13 amino acids. The CDR3 coding sequence is TGTGCCAGCAGCGTTATCGATCGAGAGACCCAGTACTTC. This gives the protein CASSVIDRETQYF. The variable domain in full, completed from reference TRBV9 and TRBJ2-5, reads DSGVTQTPKHLITATGQRVTLRCSPRSGDLSVYWYQQSLDQGLQFLIQYYNGEERAKGNILERFSAQQFPDLHSELNLSSLELGDSALYFCASSVIDRETQYFGPGTRLLVL.

As DNA, the CDR3 is TGTGCCAGCAGCGTAGACGTGGGTTACTCCTACAATGAGCAGTTCTTC. Protein: CASSVDVGYSYNEQFF. The V and J genes are TRBV9 and TRBJ2-1; D call uncertain. The ends were cut back, 0 bases at V and 0 bases at J, with 10 bases in the middle. CDR3 length: 16 residues. In germline, CDR1 is SGDLS, CDR2 YYNGEE.

The genes are TRBV7-6 and TRBJ1-2; TRBD1 matches 9 bases. Germline V gene sequence: CDR1 SGHVS, CDR2 FNYEAQ. This CDR3 has 15 amino acids. V gave up 5 bases and J gave up 3 bases; unmatched junction bases: 7. The CDR3, as DNA: TGTGCCAGCAGCCCCCGGACAGGGGATGACTATGGCTACACCTTC. It specifies CASSPRTGDDYGYTF.

This sequence joins TRBV4-1 and TRBJ2-5, with 9 positions matching TRBD1. The V and J ends lost 1 base and 1 base, in that order; junction bases with no gene match: 4. The CDR3 sequence is 16 residues long. Per germline, CDR1 MGHRA and CDR2 YSYEKL. The CDR3 DNA is TGCGCCAGCAGCCAAGTGGGACAGGGATTCCAAGAGACCCAGTACTTC. Residues: CASSQVGQGFQETQYF.

This clone has just one count. This chain uses TRBV5-4 with TRBJ2-5, with 12 bases identical to TRBD2. Trimming at V came to 1 base and at J to 5 bases, leaving 6 bases not matched to a gene. The CDR3 runs to 16 residues. Looked up from germline, CDR1 is SGHNT and CDR2 is YYREEE (reference sequence). The CDR3 DNA sequence: TGTGCCAGCAGCTTGTCGACTAGCGGGAGTTTGGAGACCCAGTACTTC. Protein product: CASSLSTSGSLETQYF.

The chain is built from TRBV29-1 and TRBJ2-7; D is undetermined. The V gene lost 4 bases and the J gene lost 2 bases, with 6 bases spanning the gap. The CDR3 spans 11 residues. CDR1 SQVTM and CDR2 ANQGSEA come from the germline V gene. The CDR3: CSVVHTYEQYF. As DNA, the CDR3 is TGCAGCGTTGTGCATACCTACGAGCAGTACTTC.

This chain links TRBV23-1 with TRBJ1-1; 8 nucleotides align to TRBD1. TRBV23-1 is designated an ORF whose function remains uncertain. V gave up 2 bases and J gave up 1 base; unmatched junction bases: 6. The CDR3 has 16 amino acids. The chain's CDR3 is CASSQTWDRTNTEAFF. CDR3 in DNA: TGCGCCAGCAGTCAAACATGGGACAGGACGAACACTGAAGCTTTCTTT.

CDR3 sequence: CASSLIVMNTEAFF. The CDR3 DNA follows: TGTGCCAGCAGCTTAATAGTCATGAACACTGAAGCTTTCTTT. The V gene is TRBV7-2, the J gene TRBJ1-1; no definite D call. Germline CDR1 and CDR2: SGHTA and FQGNSA. V was shortened by 2 bases and J by 0 bases, with 7 bases between the two germline ends. This CDR3 contains 14 residues.

The sample holds a few counts of this clone. This chain connects TRBV7-2 to TRBJ1-5; TRBD1 matches 7 bases. The V gene end was trimmed by 5 bases and the J gene end by 7 bases; junction bases not matched to a gene: 8. Germline V gives CDR1 SGHTA, CDR2 FQGNSA. CDR3 length: 14 amino acids. As DNA, the CDR3 is TGTGCCAGCAGCGCTCAGGGGGGAGGGCAGCCCCAGCATTTT. Translated, it gives CASSAQGGGQPQHF.

This chain joins TRBV5-1 and TRBJ2-7, with 12 positions matching TRBD1. Germline CDR1 is SGHRS and CDR2 is YFSETQ. J gave up 5 bases and V 4 bases, and 7 bases lay outside the gene matches. The CDR3 has 15 residues. The CDR3 reads CASSQGTGGVHEQYF. CDR3 nucleotides: TGCGCCAGCAGCCAAGGGACAGGGGGCGTCCACGAGCAGTACTTC.

V and J are TRBV29-1 and TRBJ1-1; tentatively, D is TRBD1 (6 bases). There are 13 residues in the CDR3. V lost 5 bases to trimming and J lost 1 base, with 11 bases between them. Germline V CDR1 and CDR2: SQVTM, ANQGSEA. CDR3 residues: CSVRTAENTEAFF. The CDR3, as DNA: TGCAGCGTTCGGACAGCCGAGAACACTGAAGCTTTCTTT.

CDR3 bases: TGTGCCAGCAGCCAACGGTCCTCACCCCTCCACTTT. This codes for CASSQRSSPLHF. This chain uses TRBV11-1 with TRBJ1-6; D uncertain. Germline V gene sequence: CDR1 SGHAT, CDR2 FQDESV (reference sequence). The CDR3 totals 12 residues. Trimming took 5 bases from V and 10 from J, leaving 9 bases between them.

The chain carries TRBV19 and TRBJ1-2; tentatively, D is TRBD1 (6 bases). From germline, CDR1 is LNHDA and CDR2 SQIVND (reference sequence). The CDR3 totals 12 residues. Deletions cut 5 bases from V and 5 bases from J, with 9 bases between. The DNA of the CDR3 is TGTGCCAGTAGTCCAGGACAGTATGGCTACACCTTC. The encoded protein is CASSPGQYGYTF.

The CDR3 here is CASREPGGEWGNQPQHF. The CDR3 DNA reads TGTGCCAGCAGAGAACCAGGGGGCGAGTGGGGCAATCAGCCCCAGCATTTT. This sequence joins TRBV21-1 and TRBJ1-5; no DNA check was done on the table's D call, TRBD1. TRBV21-1 is a pseudogene. The CDR3 is made up of 17 amino acids.

This clone has a handful of counts. This chain connects TRBV5-1 to TRBJ2-2; either TRBD1 or TRBD2 may supply D (5 bases each). This CDR3 is 15 amino acids long. Trimming stripped 0 bases from V and 5 bases from J, with 11 bases between. The germline V gene encodes CDR1 SGHRS and CDR2 YFSETQ. The CDR3 region has the DNA TGCGCCAGCAGCTTGGCCGGGACGCGGACCGGGGAGCTGTTTTTT. As protein: CASSLAGTRTGELFF.